Listed below are T cell receptor beta chains from one sample, sequenced in a study of shared clonotypes between healthy human individuals. Using immunoSEQ multiplex PCR, the repertoire was profiled, and TCRdb retains in-frame clones only, with some absent. In the table there are about 2.3 million clones, over 90% of which are singletons. The sample taken for sequencing was naive CD4+ T cells from PBMCs. The source is a man younger than 35 in good health. Some clones in this sample may be carry-over from other donors' samples. The CDR3 runs from the conserved cysteine through the conserved F or W. The D gene is left open where the match is weak. Clone sizes are given selectively: once, few, many, or a class where the clone is expanded.

j_call clone_size d_call v_call cdr3_nt cdr3_aa
TRBJ2-5 NA TRBD2 TRBV5-6 TGTGCCAGCAGCTTGCAAGCGGGAGGGCGTGAGACCCAGTACTTC CASSLQAGGRETQYF
TRBJ2-4 NA NA TRBV20-1 TGCAGTGTAAGGGTTCCGATGCTTCAGTACTTC CSVRVPMLQYF
TRBJ1-2 NA TRBD1 TRBV11-2 TGTGCCAGCAGCTTAGGCCGGGGACAGGGGGTTCGTGGCTACACCTTC CASSLGRGQGVRGYTF
TRBJ1-5 NA NA TRBV20-1 TGCAGTGCTACGGGAGGTCAGCCCCAGCATTTT CSATGGQPQHF
TRBJ2-2 NA TRBD2 TRBV6-9 TGTGCCAGCAGTTACCATTCGGGACTAGCAGCCGGGGAGCTGTTTTTT CASSYHSGLAAGELFF
TRBJ2-1 NA NA TRBV9 TGTGCCAGCAGCGTAGATCGTGGGGATCAGTTCTTC CASSVDRGDQFF
TRBJ1-5 few TRBD1 TRBV29-1 TGCAGCGTGGGACAGGGTCTCAATCAGCCCCAGCATTTT CSVGQGLNQPQHF
TRBJ2-2 NA TRBD2 TRBV10-3 TGTGCGTCCCGAGCGGGAGGGGATAGAACCGGGGAGCTGTTTTTT CASRAGGDRTGELFF
TRBJ2-3 NA TRBD2 TRBV7-2 TGTGCCAGCAGCTCAGGACTAGCGGGAGTGGCAGATACGCAGTATTTT CASSSGLAGVADTQYF
TRBJ2-7 NA TRBD2 TRBV7-2 TGTGCCAGCAGCTCCACGGGAGGGACTTACTACGAGCAGTACTTC CASSSTGGTYYEQYF
TRBJ1-1 NA NA TRBV27 TGTGCCAGCAGTTTATCGAGGGACACTGAAGCTTTCTTT CASSLSRDTEAFF
TRBJ1-3 NA NA TRBV5-1 TGCGCCAGCCGACCAAGGTCTGGAAACACCATATATTTT CASRPRSGNTIYF
TRBJ2-3 NA NA TRBV2 TGTGCCAGCAGTGAAAAAATGGGGTTCCGGTCAGATACGCAGTATTTT CASSEKMGFRSDTQYF
TRBJ2-3 once NA TRBV18 TGTGCCAGCTCACCAATCGACAGCACAGATACGCAGTATTTT CASSPIDSTDTQYF
TRBJ1-4 NA NA TRBV28 TGTGCCAGCAGTTCCGGAACGCAGGTAGAAAAACTGTTTTTT CASSSGTQVEKLFF
TRBJ2-3 NA TRBD2 TRBV6-6 TGTGCCAGCAGAGATGGGACTAGCAGGGCAGATACGCAGTATTTT CASRDGTSRADTQYF
TRBJ1-3 NA NA TRBV6-6 TGTGCCAGCAGTACCTCTGGAAACACCATATATTTT CASSTSGNTIYF
TRBJ1-1 NA NA TRBV28 TGTGCCAGCAGTTTTTATAGTGGGGTCGGCCGTACTGAAGCTTTCTTT CASSFYSGVGRTEAFF